One sample yielded the 3 T cell receptor beta chains listed below, sequenced in a study of early T cells in non-severe SARS-CoV-2 infection. TCRdb ran MiXCR on the 5' RACE reads and lists one entry per CDR3 protein. The sample yields about 60,000 distinct CDR3 sequences, 8% to 10% seen once. The sample consisted of whole blood. The origin of the receptors is an adult who was a healthcare worker with PCR-confirmed SARS-CoV-2 infection or an uninfected control (not recorded which).

This clonotype showed up many times. The chain combines TRBV12-3 or TRBV12-4 with TRBJ2-2; TRBD1 matches at 7 bases. The CDR3 has 14 amino acids. V lost 6 bases and J lost 3; bases outside the gene matches: 4. CDR3 sequence (DNA): TGTGCCAGCAGCATAGGGGGCTACACCGGGGAGCTGTTTTTT. This encodes CASSIGGYTGELFF.

This clonotype was counted between two and nine times. This chain joins TRBV29-1 and TRBJ1-4, with D tentatively TRBD1 (6 bases). The CDR3 is 13 amino acids. CDR1 is SQVTM and CDR2 is ANQGSEA in the germline V gene. V was trimmed by 3 bases and J by 7 bases, leaving 12 bases between them. CDR3 region: CSVERGDGEKLFF. In nucleotides, the CDR3 is TGCAGCGTTGAGAGGGGGGATGGTGAAAAACTGTTTTTT.

The V gene is TRBV5-1, the J gene TRBJ2-2; 8 nucleotides align to TRBD1. There are 15 residues in the CDR3. Germline lookup yields CDR1 SGHRS and CDR2 YFSETQ. With V trimmed by 3 bases and J by 5 bases, 6 bases remained unmatched. This chain's CDR3 is CASSSGQGRTGELFF. CDR3 in DNA: TGCGCCAGCAGCTCCGGACAGGGACGGACCGGGGAGCTGTTTTTT.